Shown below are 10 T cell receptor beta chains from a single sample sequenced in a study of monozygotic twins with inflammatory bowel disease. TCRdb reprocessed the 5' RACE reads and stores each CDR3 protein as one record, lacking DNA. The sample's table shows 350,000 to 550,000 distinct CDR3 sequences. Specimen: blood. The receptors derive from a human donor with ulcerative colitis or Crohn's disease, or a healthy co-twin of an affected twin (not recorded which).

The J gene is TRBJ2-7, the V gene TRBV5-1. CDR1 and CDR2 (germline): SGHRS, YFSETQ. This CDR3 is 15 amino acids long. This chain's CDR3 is CASSLALSGGPEQYF.

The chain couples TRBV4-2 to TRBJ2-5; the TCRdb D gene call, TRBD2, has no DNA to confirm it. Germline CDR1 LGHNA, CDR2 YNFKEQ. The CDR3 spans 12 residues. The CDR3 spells CASSQGDSPPLF.

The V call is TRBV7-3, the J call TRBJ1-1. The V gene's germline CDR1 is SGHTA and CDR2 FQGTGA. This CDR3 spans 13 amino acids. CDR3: CASSPSDNTEAFF.

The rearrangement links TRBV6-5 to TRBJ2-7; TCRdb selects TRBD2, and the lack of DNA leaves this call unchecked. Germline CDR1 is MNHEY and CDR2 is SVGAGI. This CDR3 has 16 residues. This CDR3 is CASSFTRTSGSYEQYF.

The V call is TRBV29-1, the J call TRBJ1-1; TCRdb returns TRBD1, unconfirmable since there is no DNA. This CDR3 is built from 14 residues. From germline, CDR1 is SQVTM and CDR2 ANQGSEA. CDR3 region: CSVDVRGRKTEAFF.

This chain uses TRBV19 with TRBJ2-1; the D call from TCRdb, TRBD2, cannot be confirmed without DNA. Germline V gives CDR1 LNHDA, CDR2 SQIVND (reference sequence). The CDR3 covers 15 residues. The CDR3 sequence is CASSIEEGTYNEQFF.

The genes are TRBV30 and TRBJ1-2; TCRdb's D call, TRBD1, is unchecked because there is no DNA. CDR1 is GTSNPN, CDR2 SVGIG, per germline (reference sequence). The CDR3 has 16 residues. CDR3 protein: CAWSVWEGGADYGYTF. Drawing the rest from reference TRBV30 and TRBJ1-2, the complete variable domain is SQTIHQWPATLVQPVGSPLSLECTVEGTSNPNLYWYRQAAGRGLQLLFYSVGIGQISSEVPQNLSASRPQDRQFILSSKKLLLSDSGFYLCAWSVWEGGADYGYTFGSGTRLTVV.

CDR3 sequence reads: CASSLEAGAGSLHF. The chain combines TRBV5-1 with TRBJ1-6; TCRdb names TRBD1, which stays unverified in the absence of DNA. The CDR3 length is 14 residues. Germline CDR1 and CDR2: SGHRS and YFSETQ.

CDR3 residues: CASSIRTQETQYF. V gene TRBV21-1 combines with J gene TRBJ2-5. TRBV21-1 is given as a pseudogene. CDR3 length: 13 amino acids.

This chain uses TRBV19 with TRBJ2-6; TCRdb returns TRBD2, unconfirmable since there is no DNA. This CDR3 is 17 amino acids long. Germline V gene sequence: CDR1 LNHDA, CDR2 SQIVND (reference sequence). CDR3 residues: CASSVLGSSSGANVLTF.